Below are 4 T cell receptor beta chains sequenced from a single sample in a study of cytomegalovirus exposure and HLA in healthy donors. It was with 60 Vbeta and 13 Jbeta primers that the PCR ran. Some clones are missing from TCRdb's copy, which holds only in-frame ones; the method was immunoSEQ multiplex PCR. The table records approximately 120,000 clones, about 71% of them present only once. The sample was PBMCs. The receptors derive from a woman between 45 and 60 years old in good health and CMV-seronegative.

The V gene is TRBV6-5, the J gene TRBJ1-5; D unresolved. Trimming cost V 4 bases and J 2 bases, with 12 bases left between them. Per germline, CDR1 MNHEY and CDR2 SVGAGI. The CDR3 length is 15 residues. CDR3 bases: TGTGCCAGCAGTTCCCGAGGGTACGGCAATCAGCCCCAGCATTTT. Translation gives CASSSRGYGNQPQHF.

The chain joins TRBV5-6 to TRBJ1-2, with TRBD1 identical over 7 bases. Germline lookup yields CDR1 SGHDT and CDR2 YYEEEE. V lost 3 bases and J lost 4; bases outside the gene matches: 6. CDR3 length equals 14 residues. The CDR3 sequence is CASSSGGGGYGYTF. CDR3 DNA: TGTGCCAGCAGCTCAGGGGGTGGTGGCTATGGCTACACCTTC.

The chain employs TRBV29-1 and TRBJ1-5; TRBD1 matches at 8 bases. Germline-derived CDR1 and CDR2 are SQVTM and ANQGSEA. The CDR3 loop spans 14 amino acids. V lost 4 bases and J lost 6; bases outside the gene matches: 8. The CDR3 DNA reads TGCAGCGTTGCCCCAGGACAGGGAGGTCAGCCCCAGCATTTT. It yields the protein CSVAPGQGGQPQHF.

This chain uses TRBV2 with TRBJ2-7; 10 nucleotides agree with TRBD1. The J segment lost 1 base and the V segment lost 10 bases, leaving 7 bases of the junction unmatched. CDR1 and CDR2 (germline): SNHLY, FYNNEI. The CDR3 is made up of 14 amino acids. CDR3 region: CANPRDRGSYEQYF. The CDR3 coding sequence is TGTGCCAACCCCCGGGACAGGGGATCCTACGAGCAGTACTTC. Based on the CDR3 plus reference TRBV2 and TRBJ2-7, the full variable domain is EPEVTQTPSHQVTQMGQEVILRCVPISNHLYFYWYRQILGQKVEFLVSFYNNEISEKSEIFDDQFSVERPDGSNFTLKIRSTKLEDSAMYFCANPRDRGSYEQYFGPGTRLTVT.